This T cell receptor beta chain was sequenced in a study of T cell responses to AZD1222 COVID-19 vaccine. The germline V gene encodes CDR1 MDHEN and CDR2 SYDVKM. After removal of 5 bases from V and 2 bases from J, the junction contained 9 bases not matched to a gene. This CDR3 region has 17 residues. The method was immunoSEQ multiplex PCR; TCRdb's version includes in-frame clones alone and lacks a portion of them. The sample carries some 99,000 clones, approximately 91% recorded once. General observations from the study: Samples come after the peak T cell response, not at day 14.

Remarks on this clone: What it recognizes is unknown.

This sequence originates from an adult in good health. V gene TRBV28 combines with J gene TRBJ1-2, with 12 bases lining up with TRBD1. The sample in question was peripheral blood, obtained on day 0 of AZD1222 vaccination. The DNA for the CDR3 is TGTGCCAGCAGTCTCCAGGGGACAGGGGGCTCAAACTATGGCTACACCTTC. As protein: CASSLQGTGGSNYGYTF.